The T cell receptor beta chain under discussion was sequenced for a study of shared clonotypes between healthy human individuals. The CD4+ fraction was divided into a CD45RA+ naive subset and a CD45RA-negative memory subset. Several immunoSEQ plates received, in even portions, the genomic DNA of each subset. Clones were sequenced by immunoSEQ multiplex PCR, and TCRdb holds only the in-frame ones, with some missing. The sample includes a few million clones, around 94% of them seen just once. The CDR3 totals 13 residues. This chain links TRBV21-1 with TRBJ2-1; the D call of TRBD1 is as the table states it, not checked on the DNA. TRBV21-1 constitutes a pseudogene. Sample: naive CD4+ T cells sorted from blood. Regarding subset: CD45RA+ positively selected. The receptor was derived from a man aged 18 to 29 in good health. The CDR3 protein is CASSPGAYNEQFF. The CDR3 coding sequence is TGTGCCAGCAGCCCAGGGGCCTACAATGAGCAGTTCTTC.